The 31 T cell receptor beta chains listed next were all sequenced from one sample in a study of identical twins. TCRdb reanalysed the 5' RACE reads using MiXCR and keeps one entry per CDR3 protein. The table has 400,000 to 550,000 distinct CDR3 sequences, approximately 25% seen once. Separately, the same data were catalogued under a study of T cells expressing NK-cell markers.

The sample taken for sequencing was CD4+ T cells sorted from blood. The receptors stem from a woman younger than 35 in good health.

The CDR3, as DNA: TGTGCCAGCAGCAGTCGGGACAGTGCCTACGAGCAGTACTTC. Translation: CASSSRDSAYEQYF. The chain has TRBV7-6 and TRBJ2-7; 7 bases map to TRBD1. The germline CDR1 and CDR2 sequences are SGHVS and FNYEAQ. The V and J ends lost 5 bases and 2 bases, in that order; junction bases with no gene match: 6. The CDR3 covers 14 residues.

V gene TRBV7-3 combines with J gene TRBJ2-3, with TRBD2 identical over 9 bases. CDR1 and CDR2 (germline): SGHTA, FQGTGA. Trimming removed 5 bases from V and 2 bases from J; junction bases left unmatched: 11. There are 17 residues in the CDR3. In nucleotides, the CDR3 is TGTGCCAGCAGCCCGGGTGAAGAGCGGGGGGTCACAGATACGCAGTATTTT. This encodes CASSPGEERGVTDTQYF.

This clonotype has just a few counts. The chain joins TRBV2 to TRBJ1-4; 10 positions match TRBD1. The CDR3 loop spans 15 amino acids. Germline values: CDR1 SNHLY, CDR2 FYNNEI. V shed 6 bases and J 9 bases; nucleotides not matched to a gene: 10. This CDR3 reads CASRAEGQGSQKLFF. The CDR3 DNA is TGTGCCAGCAGGGCGGAGGGACAGGGGTCCCAAAAACTGTTTTTT.

On this clonotype: One junction end does not reproduce the germline sequence, and a read error may be involved. The genes are TRBV20-1 and TRBJ2-3; possibly TRBD2 for D (5 bases). Per the germline V gene, CDR1 is DFQATT and CDR2 is SNEGSKA (reference sequence). The CDR3 covers 13 residues. CDR3 in amino acids: CSAALPGSDTKYF. The CDR3 coding sequence is TGCAGTGCTGCGCTCCCGGGGTCCGATACGAAGTATTTT.

This clonotype was seen only a few times. The genes are TRBV5-1 and TRBJ2-7, with 12 bases lining up with TRBD2. V lost 0 bases and J lost 4; bases outside the gene matches: 2. The CDR3 extends over 15 amino acids. The germline CDR1 and CDR2 sequences are SGHRS and YFSETQ. DNA for the CDR3: TGCGCCAGCAGCTTGGAACTAGCGGGAGGTTACGAGCAGTACTTC. Residues: CASSLELAGGYEQYF. The full variable domain, rest sourced from reference TRBV5-1 and TRBJ2-7, is KAGVTQTPRYLIKTRGQQVTLSCSPISGHRSVSWYQQTPGQGLQFLFEYFSETQRNKGNFPGRFSGRQFSNSRSEMNVSTLELGDSALYLCASSLELAGGYEQYFGPGTRLTVT.

The chain couples TRBV6-5 to TRBJ2-3, with D unclear. CDR1 MNHEY and CDR2 SVGAGI come from the germline V gene. The CDR3 runs to 14 residues. Trimming removed 7 bases at V and 1 base at J, with 12 bases between. The CDR3 protein is CASTSRFGTDTQYF. In nucleotides, the CDR3 is TGTGCCAGCACTTCCCGGTTCGGCACAGATACGCAGTATTTT.

This clonotype was detected a few times. V usage is TRBV29-1 and J usage is TRBJ1-5; 7 nucleotides align to TRBD1. The CDR3 contains 12 residues. Germline V CDR1 and CDR2: SQVTM, ANQGSEA. The V gene end was trimmed by 7 bases and the J gene end by 4 bases; junction bases not matched to a gene: 4. DNA for the CDR3: TGCAGCGCCGGGACAGTGAATCAGCCCCAGCATTTT. This gives the protein CSAGTVNQPQHF.

The sample holds many counts of this clonotype. The chain employs TRBV24-1 and TRBJ2-1; 8 bases are shared with TRBD2. Germline V gene lookup returns CDR1 KGHDR and CDR2 SFDVKD. The CDR3 contains 16 residues. J was trimmed by 0 bases and V by 4 bases; bases with no gene match: 4. The CDR3 is CATSDAGTSSYNEQFF. Written as DNA, the CDR3 is TGTGCCACCAGTGACGCCGGGACTAGCTCCTACAATGAGCAGTTCTTC.

CDR3 DNA: TGTGCCACCAGTGAGTCCAGGGGGCGCGTAGATACGCAGTATTTT. It specifies CATSESRGRVDTQYF. The chain employs TRBV24-1 and TRBJ2-3; 8 bases agree with TRBD1. Germline loops: CDR1 KGHDR, CDR2 SFDVKD. The CDR3 runs 15 residues. V was clipped by 4 bases and J by 5 bases; unmatched bases: 7.

This clonotype showed up just a few times. The chain recombines TRBV20-1 with TRBJ1-4, with D uncertain. Trimming took off 2 bases at V and 0 bases at J, with 4 bases between the two ends. In germline, CDR1 is DFQATT, CDR2 SNEGSKA (reference sequence). The CDR3 spans 13 residues. The CDR3 reads CSARYATNEKLFF. CDR3 DNA sequence: TGCAGTGCTAGATACGCAACTAATGAAAAACTGTTTTTT.

CDR3 sequence (DNA): TGTGCCAGCAGTTCCGAGCTCCCAAGGGTCCACGAGCAGTACTTC. It encodes CASSSELPRVHEQYF. The chain is built from TRBV6-2 or TRBV6-3 and TRBJ2-7; D unresolved. Trimming pared 4 bases from V and 5 bases from J, leaving 18 bases between. Germline assignment: CDR1 MNHEY and CDR2 SVGEGT. This CDR3 comprises 15 residues.

This clonotype has only a few counts. This chain connects TRBV5-1 to TRBJ2-7; D not resolved. Deletions cut 3 bases from V and 2 bases from J, with 9 bases between. Germline lookup yields CDR1 SGHRS and CDR2 YFSETQ. CDR3 size: 13 residues. DNA of the CDR3: TGCGCCAGCAGCTGGACCCCCGCCTACGAGCAGTACTTC. The encoded protein is CASSWTPAYEQYF.

This clonotype was counted a few times. The chain links TRBV20-1 to TRBJ2-5; maybe TRBD1 (5 bases). The CDR3 length is 13 residues. The V and J ends lost 6 bases and 1 base respectively, with 12 bases between them. Germline-derived CDR1 and CDR2 are DFQATT and SNEGSKA (reference sequence). The CDR3 coding sequence is TGCAGTGCCTGGGCCAGGGCCCAAGAGACCCAGTACTTC. Protein product: CSAWARAQETQYF.

The chain couples TRBV30 to TRBJ2-7; the D is unclear. V was trimmed by 1 base and J by 0 bases, leaving 7 bases between them. The CDR3 length is 13 residues. CDR1 and CDR2 (germline): GTSNPN, SVGIG (reference sequence). CDR3 protein: CAWSGEVSYEQYF. The CDR3, as DNA: TGTGCCTGGAGTGGGGAAGTCTCCTACGAGCAGTACTTC.

The CDR3 nucleotides read TGTGCCTGGATTCGGGGGGCGTTGACCGGGGAGCTGTTTTTT. Translated: CAWIRGALTGELFF. This chain links TRBV30 with TRBJ2-2; D is possibly TRBD2 (7 bases). Trimming took off 4 bases at V and 5 bases at J, with 14 bases between the two ends. Germline V gene lookup returns CDR1 GTSNPN and CDR2 SVGIG (reference sequence). The CDR3 covers 14 residues.

J is TRBJ1-2 and V is TRBV12-3 or TRBV12-4; D unclear. The CDR3 has 12 amino acids. Trimming removed 3 bases at V and 3 bases at J, with 5 bases between. This CDR3 reads CASSLGYYGYTF. The CDR3 DNA is TGTGCCAGCAGTTTGGGGTACTATGGCTACACCTTC.

The J gene is TRBJ2-4, the V gene TRBV7-2; the D gene is possibly TRBD2 (6 bases). Germline V gives CDR1 SGHTA, CDR2 FQGNSA. This CDR3 is 17 amino acids long. The V gene lost 3 bases and the J gene lost 3 bases, with 18 bases spanning the gap. The CDR3 is CASSFLGGEGRKNIQYF. The CDR3 region has the DNA TGTGCCAGCAGCTTTTTGGGAGGCGAAGGACGCAAAAACATTCAGTACTTC.

This clonotype was picked up a small number of times. This sequence joins TRBV29-1 and TRBJ2-1; 7 positions agree with TRBD2. The CDR3 totals 14 residues. The germline V gene encodes CDR1 SQVTM and CDR2 ANQGSEA. V dropped 3 bases and J dropped 2; count of bases not matched to a gene: 4. The CDR3 DNA is TGCAGCGTTGATGCCAGCGGGGCCTACAATGAGCAGTTCTTC. Amino acids: CSVDASGAYNEQFF.

This clonotype was counted only a few times. The chain employs TRBV5-1 and TRBJ1-5, with a possible D match to TRBD1 (5 bases). The V gene lost 0 bases and the J gene lost 7 bases, with 14 bases spanning the gap. The CDR3 consists of 15 residues. CDR1 and CDR2 from the germline V gene are SGHRS and YFSETQ. For the CDR3, the DNA is TGCGCCAGCAGCTTGGATTATAGCAGGGAACAGCCCCAGCATTTT. Residues: CASSLDYSREQPQHF.

The chain recombines TRBV20-1 with TRBJ2-2, with D hard to call. CDR3 length equals 15 residues. Germline CDR1 and CDR2: DFQATT and SNEGSKA (reference sequence). The V gene lost 0 bases and the J gene lost 2 bases, with 10 bases spanning the gap. CDR3 DNA sequence: TGCAGTGCTAGAGATTCGGGTCAAAACACCGGGGAGCTGTTTTTT. This gives the protein CSARDSGQNTGELFF.

This clonotype was observed a handful of times. The chain couples TRBV6-1 to TRBJ2-3; TRBD1 matches at 9 bases. This CDR3 has 16 amino acids. Trimming at V came to 6 bases and at J to 4 bases, leaving 11 bases not matched to a gene. From germline, CDR1 is MNHNS and CDR2 SASEGT. The CDR3 DNA is TGTGCCAGCAGGTCTCCGGGACAGGGTAGGGCAGATACGCAGTATTTT. This gives the protein CASRSPGQGRADTQYF.

The chain combines TRBV3-1 with TRBJ2-5, with D perhaps TRBD2 (6 bases). This CDR3 has 13 amino acids. V dropped 8 bases and J dropped 4 bases, with 14 bases sitting between them. Germline V gene lookup returns CDR1 LGHDT and CDR2 YNNKEL (reference sequence). The CDR3 DNA sequence: TGTGCCAGCGGGCAGTGGGGAGGAGAGACCCAGTACTTC. This sequence encodes CASGQWGGETQYF.

The sample holds a few counts of this clonotype. J is TRBJ2-7 and V is TRBV6-2 or TRBV6-3, with 8 positions matching TRBD1. Germline loops: CDR1 MNHEY, CDR2 SVGEGT. The CDR3 has 13 residues. Germline trimming cut 6 bases from V and 6 bases from J; bases unmatched to any gene: 7. The CDR3 DNA follows: TGTGCCAGCAGGTACCGGGACAGGCTCGAGCAGTACTTC. This encodes CASRYRDRLEQYF.

The chain links TRBV9 to TRBJ2-7; D gene unclear. This CDR3 is 14 amino acids long. Germline CDR1 SGDLS, CDR2 YYNGEE. The V end lost 2 bases, the J end lost 2 bases, and 11 bases lay between the germline ends. In nucleotides, the CDR3 is TGTGCCAGCAGCGTGGGCCCAACGCCCTACGAGCAGTACTTC. The encoded protein is CASSVGPTPYEQYF.

V and J are TRBV20-1 and TRBJ1-2, with TRBD1 identical over 8 bases. Germline V CDR1 and CDR2: DFQATT, SNEGSKA (reference sequence). V gave up 6 bases and J gave up 2 bases; unmatched junction bases: 11. CDR3 length: 15 amino acids. CDR3 in amino acids: CSARSTGVGNYGYTF. DNA of the CDR3: TGCAGTGCCCGATCGACAGGGGTGGGCAACTATGGCTACACCTTC.

This clonotype has a handful of counts. Written as DNA, the CDR3 is TGTGCCAGCAATACAGGGGACAACTATGGCTACACCTTC. The encoded protein is CASNTGDNYGYTF. The V and J genes are TRBV12-3 or TRBV12-4 and TRBJ1-2; 7 nucleotides match TRBD1. The V segment lost 7 bases and the J segment 2 bases; nucleotides outside the gene matches: 4. The CDR3 covers 13 residues.

The chain is built from TRBV5-1 and TRBJ2-1; no firm D call. CDR1 SGHRS and CDR2 YFSETQ come from the germline V gene. V was shortened by 6 bases and J by 0 bases, with 19 bases between the two germline ends. The CDR3 sequence is 17 residues long. The CDR3 DNA is TGCGCCAGCATCCCCCTACCAGGCACCAGCTCCTACAATGAGCAGTTCTTC. Encoded protein: CASIPLPGTSSYNEQFF.

The chain couples TRBV28 to TRBJ2-5; tentatively, D is TRBD2 (5 bases). The CDR3 runs to 13 residues. V lost 5 bases, J lost 4 bases, and 11 bases lay in between. The germline CDR1 and CDR2 sequences are MDHEN and SYDVKM. DNA of the CDR3: TGTGCCAGCAGTCCGTTTGGAGGAGAGACCCAGTACTTC. This gives the protein CASSPFGGETQYF.

The rearrangement joins TRBV24-1 to TRBJ2-5; maybe TRBD2 (6 bases). The CDR3 is 15 residues long. The germline V gene has CDR1 KGHDR and CDR2 SFDVKD. V shed 4 bases and J shed 5 bases, with 16 bases lying between them. The CDR3 nucleotides are TGTGCCACCAGTGACCCCGGACAAAGCGGGGAGACCCAGTACTTC. This translates into CATSDPGQSGETQYF.

The J gene is TRBJ1-4, the V gene TRBV29-1; D uncertain. This CDR3 has 15 amino acids. Looked up from germline, CDR1 is SQVTM and CDR2 is ANQGSEA. The V end lost 4 bases, the J end lost 7 bases, and 19 bases lay between the germline ends. DNA for the CDR3: TGCAGCGTTGCCACATGGGGTGGGCGTGTTGAAAAACTGTTTTTT. This translates into CSVATWGGRVEKLFF. Full variable domain (missing parts from reference TRBV29-1 and TRBJ1-4): SAVISQKPSRDICQRGTSLTIQCQVDSQVTMMFWYRQQPGQSLTLIATANQGSEATYESGFVIDKFPISRPNLTFSTLTVSNMSPEDSSIYLCSVATWGGRVEKLFFGSGTQLSVL.

The chain links TRBV12-3 or TRBV12-4 to TRBJ2-1; TRBD1 matches 8 bases. CDR3 length: 15 residues. V shed 4 bases, J shed 15 bases, and the junction held 17 bases outside the gene matches. The CDR3 bases are TGTGCCAGCAGTTCCCCGGCAGGGGGCAGAGGGAGGCCGTTCTTC. Translation gives CASSSPAGGRGRPFF.